The 27 T cell receptor beta chains below come from one sample, sequenced in a study of blood T cell repertoires in COVID-19. Profiled with immunoSEQ multiplex PCR; TCRdb holds only in-frame clones, not every one. The table includes under 200,000 clones, around four fifths detected once. The specimen sequenced was peripheral blood. These receptors all stem from an older woman with acute or convalescent COVID-19.

This clone was seen once. V gene TRBV7-2 combines with J gene TRBJ1-6; D not certain. Deletions cut 3 bases from V and 8 bases from J, with 8 bases between. From germline, CDR1 is SGHTA and CDR2 FQGNSA. The CDR3 has 13 residues. In DNA, the CDR3 is TGTGCCAGCAGCTTTCAACGGGATTCACCCCTCCACTTT. This sequence encodes CASSFQRDSPLHF.

This sequence joins TRBV6-1 and TRBJ1-1, with a possible D match to TRBD1 (6 bases). This CDR3 spans 13 amino acids. V lost 5 bases and J lost 7, with 14 bases in between. CDR1 MNHNS and CDR2 SASEGT come from the germline V gene. The DNA for the CDR3 is TGTGCCAGCAGTCCCGGACAGATTCTTGAAGCTTTCTTT. Translating gives CASSPGQILEAFF.

The chain couples TRBV7-2 to TRBJ2-5, with a weak D call TRBD1 (6 bases). CDR3 length: 14 amino acids. The V end lost 5 bases, the J end lost 1 base, and 11 bases lay between the germline ends. Germline V gene lookup returns CDR1 SGHTA and CDR2 FQGNSA. Written as DNA, the CDR3 is TGTGCCAGCAGCGTTGCAGGGGTCCAAGAGACCCAGTACTTC. Amino acid sequence: CASSVAGVQETQYF.

The rearrangement joins TRBV29-1 to TRBJ1-1; 11 nucleotides agree with TRBD1. The CDR3 totals 15 residues. The germline V gene encodes CDR1 SQVTM and CDR2 ANQGSEA. Germline trimming cut 5 bases from V and 0 bases from J; bases unmatched to any gene: 5. The CDR3 region is CSVHWTGGLNTEAFF. In DNA form, the CDR3 reads TGCAGCGTTCACTGGACAGGGGGCTTGAACACTGAAGCTTTCTTT. The full variable domain, completed using reference TRBV29-1 and TRBJ1-1, is SAVISQKPSRDICQRGTSLTIQCQVDSQVTMMFWYRQQPGQSLTLIATANQGSEATYESGFVIDKFPISRPNLTFSTLTVSNMSPEDSSIYLCSVHWTGGLNTEAFFGQGTRLTVV.

This clone was detected once. The CDR3: CATSRPGAGGAEQYF. CDR3 bases: TGTGCCACCAGCAGACCCGGGGCGGGGGGAGCCGAGCAGTACTTC. The J gene is TRBJ2-7, the V gene TRBV15; 8 bases are shared with TRBD2. With 2 bases clipped from V and 6 bases from J, the junction kept 9 bases outside the gene matches. Germline-derived CDR1 and CDR2 are LNHNV and YYDKDF (reference sequence). This CDR3 has 15 amino acids.

This chain links TRBV4-3 with TRBJ1-3, with D unresolved. The CDR3 loop spans 16 amino acids. V lost 4 bases and J 0 bases, leaving 13 bases between the germline ends. The germline V gene encodes CDR1 LGHNA and CDR2 YSLEER. CDR3 amino acids: CASSLQRVISGNTIYF. CDR3 nucleotides: TGCGCCAGCAGCCTTCAGAGGGTTATCTCTGGAAACACCATATATTTT.

The rearrangement uses TRBV11-2 and TRBJ2-1; TRBD2 matches 14 bases. The V gene end was trimmed by 5 bases and the J gene end by 0 bases; junction bases not matched to a gene: 3. Germline V gives CDR1 SGHAT, CDR2 FQNNGV. CDR3 length: 17 amino acids. Written as DNA, the CDR3 is TGTGCCAGCAGCCGAGGGACTAGCGGGGGCTCCTACAATGAGCAGTTCTTC. Amino acid sequence: CASSRGTSGGSYNEQFF.

This clone was observed once. The chain carries TRBV11-2 and TRBJ2-2; the D gene is possibly TRBD2 (6 bases). Germline lookup yields CDR1 SGHAT and CDR2 FQNNGV. The CDR3 runs to 19 residues. Trimming pared 1 base from V and 5 bases from J, leaving 23 bases between. The CDR3 reads CASSLGYRSGRLETGELFF. In nucleotides, the CDR3 is TGTGCCAGCAGCTTAGGATACCGGAGCGGGCGTCTTGAAACCGGGGAGCTGTTTTTT.

This chain uses TRBV2 with TRBJ1-2; 7 bases align to TRBD1. The junction had 6 bases not matched to a gene; V was cut back by 2 bases and J by 6 bases. The length of the CDR3 is 14 residues. Germline CDR1 SNHLY, CDR2 FYNNEI. The chain's CDR3 is CASSEPDRVDGYTF. DNA of the CDR3: TGTGCCAGCAGTGAACCAGACAGGGTGGATGGCTACACCTTC.

The gene calls are TRBV6-6 and TRBJ2-1; TRBD2 agrees at 7 bases. Germline loops: CDR1 MNHNY, CDR2 SVGAGI (reference sequence). The trim removed 5 bases at V and 12 bases at J, leaving 10 bases unmatched. CDR3 size: 13 residues. The CDR3 coding sequence is TGTGCCAGCAGTGCCGGGGCTAGCGGTTGGCAGTTCTTC. Amino acid sequence: CASSAGASGWQFF.

The V and J genes are TRBV6-6 and TRBJ1-1, with a possible D match to TRBD1 (6 bases). The germline V gene has CDR1 MNHNY and CDR2 SVGAGI (reference sequence). The V gene lost 6 bases and the J gene lost 0 bases, with 11 bases spanning the gap. The length of the CDR3 is 14 residues. The CDR3 nucleotides read TGTGCCAGCAGCCTGGGACACATGAACACTGAAGCTTTCTTT. This gives the protein CASSLGHMNTEAFF.

This sequence joins TRBV5-1 and TRBJ1-2; TRBD1 is a possible D gene (6 bases). The V gene lost 4 bases and the J gene lost 4 bases, with 14 bases spanning the gap. The CDR3 is made up of 14 amino acids. Germline CDR1 reads SGHRS; CDR2 reads YFSETQ. CDR3 sequence: CASSAPEGGYGYTF. The CDR3 DNA reads as TGCGCCAGCAGCGCGCCGGAAGGGGGCTATGGCTACACCTTC. Full variable domain (missing parts from reference TRBV5-1 and TRBJ1-2): KAGVTQTPRYLIKTRGQQVTLSCSPISGHRSVSWYQQTPGQGLQFLFEYFSETQRNKGNFPGRFSGRQFSNSRSEMNVSTLELGDSALYLCASSAPEGGYGYTFGSGTRLTVV.

J is TRBJ2-4 and V is TRBV3-1 (or the pseudogene TRBV3-2); TRBD2 aligns across 10 bases. CDR1 and CDR2 from the germline V gene are LGHDT and YNNKEL (reference sequence). The junction had 10 bases not matched to a gene; V was cut back by 4 bases and J by 1 base. CDR3 length: 18 amino acids. CDR3 amino acids: CASSPSSGGAAAKNIQYF. DNA of the CDR3: TGTGCCAGCAGCCCCAGCAGCGGGGGGGCCGCGGCCAAAAACATTCAGTACTTC.

DNA for the CDR3: TGTGCCAGCAGCCCACAGGTTAATGGCTACACCTTC. Its protein is CASSPQVNGYTF. The chain combines TRBV7-8 with TRBJ1-2, with TRBD1 as a possible D gene (5 bases). The V gene lost 5 bases and the J gene lost 6 bases, with 10 bases spanning the gap. The CDR3 contains 12 residues. The V gene's germline CDR1 is SGHVS and CDR2 FQNEAQ.

The gene calls are TRBV4-3 and TRBJ1-5; TRBD1 matches 7 bases. CDR1 LGHNA and CDR2 YSLEER come from the germline V gene. This CDR3 spans 17 amino acids. The V and J ends lost 0 bases and 1 base, in that order; junction bases with no gene match: 6. CDR3 sequence (DNA): TGCGCCAGCAGCCAAGATCGGTTAGGGGGCAGCAATCAGCCCCAGCATTTT. Translation: CASSQDRLGGSNQPQHF.

This clone was counted only a few times. The V gene is TRBV6-6, the J gene TRBJ2-5; D is perhaps TRBD1 (6 bases). Germline CDR1 reads MNHNY; CDR2 reads SVGAGI (reference sequence). The CDR3 spans 14 residues. V shed 6 bases and J shed 2 bases, with 13 bases lying between them. The CDR3 DNA follows: TGTGCCAGCAGCAGATACAGGGAGCAAGAGACCCAGTACTTC. Translating it yields CASSRYREQETQYF.

V usage is TRBV12-2 and J usage is TRBJ1-1; TRBD1 is the table's D call, not checked against the DNA. TRBV12-2 is classified as a pseudogene. The length of the CDR3 is 12 residues. CDR3 sequence (DNA): TGTGCGAGAATAGACACCTACACTGAAGCTTTCTTT. This sequence encodes CARIDTYTEAFF.

The J gene is TRBJ2-7, the V gene TRBV2, with TRBD2 identical over 8 bases. This CDR3 is 15 amino acids long. After removal of 5 bases from V and 2 bases from J, the junction contained 8 bases not matched to a gene. Looked up from germline, CDR1 is SNHLY and CDR2 is FYNNEI. DNA for the CDR3: TGTGCCAGCAGTTTCTATAGCGGGGCCGCCTACGAGCAGTACTTC. It specifies CASSFYSGAAYEQYF.

This clone was detected only a few times. The V and J genes are TRBV5-1 and TRBJ2-2, with no clear D. Germline CDR1 SGHRS, CDR2 YFSETQ. This CDR3 region has 14 residues. Trimming took off 0 bases at V and 4 bases at J, with 7 bases between the two ends. Here the CDR3 DNA reads TGCGCCAGCAGCTTGGGGAGTATCACCGGGGAGCTGTTTTTT. Translating it yields CASSLGSITGELFF.

This clone is a singleton in its sample. The chain links TRBV10-3 to TRBJ1-3, with a tentative D call TRBD1 (6 bases). Germline V CDR1 and CDR2: ENHRY, SYGVKD. This CDR3 spans 16 amino acids. Trimming stripped 3 bases from V and 0 bases from J, with 12 bases between. CDR3 coding DNA: TGTGCCATCAGTGACTTGGACAGCGACTCTGGAAACACCATATATTTT. This translates into CAISDLDSDSGNTIYF.

The chain couples TRBV24-1 to TRBJ2-3, with a tentative D call TRBD2 (5 bases). This CDR3 comprises 17 residues. Per germline, CDR1 KGHDR and CDR2 SFDVKD. V was shortened by 0 bases and J by 1 base, with 13 bases between the two germline ends. The CDR3 reads CATSDLGGAARTDTQYF. DNA of the CDR3: TGTGCCACCAGTGATTTGGGCGGAGCGGCCCGCACAGATACGCAGTATTTT.

This sequence joins TRBV11-2 and TRBJ2-1, with D tentatively TRBD2 (5 bases). From germline, CDR1 is SGHAT and CDR2 FQNNGV. V gave up 0 bases and J gave up 7 bases, with 10 bases separating them. CDR3 length: 14 amino acids. The CDR3 is CASSLDHEGNEQFF. The CDR3, as DNA: TGTGCCAGCAGCTTAGATCACGAGGGTAATGAGCAGTTCTTC.

This sequence joins TRBV19 and TRBJ2-7, with TRBD1 as a possible D gene (5 bases). Germline loops: CDR1 LNHDA, CDR2 SQIVND (reference sequence). The CDR3 loop spans 14 amino acids. Deletions cut 10 bases from V and 0 bases from J, with 16 bases between. This CDR3 is CATMGQGSSYEQYF. CDR3 coding DNA: TGTGCCACCATGGGGCAGGGAAGCTCCTACGAGCAGTACTTC. Variable domain in full (rest from reference TRBV19 and TRBJ2-7): DGGITQSPKYLFRKEGQNVTLSCEQNLNHDAMYWYRQDPGQGLRLIYYSQIVNDFQKGDIAEGYSVSREKKESFPLTVTSAQKNPTAFYLCATMGQGSSYEQYFGPGTRLTVT.

The rearrangement links TRBV25-1 to TRBJ2-1; 7 nucleotides match TRBD2. The V gene's germline CDR1 is MGHDK and CDR2 SYGVNS. Trimming cost V 1 base and J 1 base; bases outside gene matches: 10. The CDR3 covers 18 residues. The DNA for the CDR3 is TGTGCCAGCAGTGAATCCCCCCGACTAGCTTTGTCCTACAATGAGCAGTTCTTC. This gives the protein CASSESPRLALSYNEQFF.

The chain has TRBV27 and TRBJ2-3, with 8 bases aligning to TRBD2. Germline V gene lookup returns CDR1 MNHEY and CDR2 SMNVEV (reference sequence). CDR3 length: 14 residues. The V and J ends lost 8 bases and 5 bases, in that order; junction bases with no gene match: 9. CDR3 region: CASGRGGAGDTQYF. The CDR3 bases are TGTGCCAGCGGTCGGGGGGGGGCAGGAGATACGCAGTATTTT.

The J gene is TRBJ1-1, the V gene TRBV19; maybe TRBD1 (6 bases). Germline V lookup: CDR1 LNHDA, CDR2 SQIVND (reference sequence). This CDR3 comprises 13 residues. V lost 6 bases, J lost 1 base, and 9 bases lay in between. DNA of the CDR3: TGTGCCAGTAGCGTAGGGGGGAACACTGAAGCTTTCTTT. The encoded protein is CASSVGGNTEAFF.

The gene calls are TRBV4-3 and TRBJ2-2; D call uncertain. CDR1 is LGHNA and CDR2 is YSLEER in the germline V gene. V shed 1 base and J shed 0 bases, with 9 bases lying between them. The CDR3 has 16 residues. The chain's CDR3 is CASSQVAVTNTGELFF. The CDR3 DNA sequence: TGCGCCAGCAGCCAAGTGGCAGTCACGAACACCGGGGAGCTGTTTTTT.